Below, 25 T cell receptor beta chains from the same sample are listed, as sequenced in a study of shared clonotypes between healthy human individuals. Generated by immunoSEQ multiplex PCR, the TCRdb table keeps only in-frame clones and is missing some. Among about 1 million clones, 70% to 80% were seen once, and the ten largest hold 1.5%. Sequencing used memory CD4+ T cells sorted from blood. Subset defined: CD45RA-negative fraction. These receptors all stem from a man between 18 and 35 years old in good health.

This chain joins TRBV5-1 and TRBJ2-3; D gene ambiguous. CDR1 is SGHRS, CDR2 YFSETQ, per germline. This CDR3 has 15 amino acids. V was clipped by 0 bases and J by 0 bases, with 8 bases between them. This chain's CDR3 is CASSLADPSTDTQYF. Written as DNA, the CDR3 is TGCGCCAGCAGCTTGGCGGATCCCAGCACAGATACGCAGTATTTT.

The rearrangement uses TRBV7-3 and TRBJ2-3; D is perhaps TRBD1 (5 bases). Deletions cut 0 bases from V and 5 bases from J, with 12 bases between. The CDR3 runs to 15 residues. CDR1 SGHTA and CDR2 FQGTGA come from the germline V gene. The CDR3 DNA follows: TGTGCCAGCAGCTTAACGGCAGGGAAAAAAGATACGCAGTATTTT. Translating gives CASSLTAGKKDTQYF. Drawing the rest from reference TRBV7-3 and TRBJ2-3, the complete variable domain is GAGVSQTPSNKVTEKGKYVELRCDPISGHTALYWYRQSLGQGPEFLIYFQGTGAADDSGLPNDRFFAVRPEGSVSTLKIQRTERGDSAVYLCASSLTAGKKDTQYFGPGTRLTVL.

V usage is TRBV9 and J usage is TRBJ2-5; either TRBD1 or TRBD2 may supply D (6 bases each). The CDR3 is 14 residues long. Germline V lookup: CDR1 SGDLS, CDR2 YYNGEE. V was pared by 3 bases and J by 4 bases, with 13 bases between. This CDR3 reads CASSATSRGETQYF. For the CDR3, the DNA is TGTGCCAGCAGCGCAACTAGCAGGGGAGAGACCCAGTACTTC.

The rearrangement links TRBV9 to TRBJ1-3, with D uncertain. CDR1 and CDR2 from the germline V gene are SGDLS and YYNGEE. Trimming cost V 2 bases and J 7 bases, with 16 bases left between them. This CDR3 has 15 residues. Written as DNA, the CDR3 is TGTGCCAGCAGCGTTAACATCGGGGTTTGGAACACCATATATTTT. It codes for CASSVNIGVWNTIYF.

The genes are TRBV5-1 and TRBJ1-2; 11 nucleotides align to TRBD1. Losses at the gene ends were 4 bases for V and 7 bases for J; bases not matched to a gene: 9. Germline V gene data show CDR1 as SGHRS and CDR2 as YFSETQ. This CDR3 is built from 15 residues. CDR3 nucleotide sequence: TGCGCCAGCAGCCCCCGGACAGGGGGCATCGGTGGCTACACCTTC. Translation gives CASSPRTGGIGGYTF.

This chain connects TRBV7-3 to TRBJ2-2; D is possibly TRBD1 (8 bases). CDR3 length: 15 amino acids. Trimming removed 4 bases at V and 5 bases at J, with 14 bases between. The germline CDR1 and CDR2 sequences are SGHTA and FQGTGA. The CDR3, as DNA: TGTGCCAGCAGCTCTGACAGGGGAGGGACCGGGGAGCTGTTTTTT. Amino acid sequence: CASSSDRGGTGELFF. The variable domain in full, with the rest retrieved from reference TRBV7-3 and TRBJ2-2, is GAGVSQTPSNKVTEKGKYVELRCDPISGHTALYWYRQSLGQGPEFLIYFQGTGAADDSGLPNDRFFAVRPEGSVSTLKIQRTERGDSAVYLCASSSDRGGTGELFFGEGSRLTVL.

J is TRBJ2-7 and V is TRBV6-5; possibly TRBD1 for D (6 bases). V lost 9 bases to trimming and J lost 7 bases, with 16 bases between them. The length of the CDR3 is 12 residues. CDR1 is MNHEY and CDR2 is SVGAGI in the germline V gene. Here the CDR3 reads CASGQSQGEQYF. In nucleotides, the CDR3 is TGTGCCAGTGGACAGTCTCAGGGGGAGCAGTACTTC.

This clone was detected once. The chain joins TRBV20-1 to TRBJ2-5; D is undetermined. The length of the CDR3 is 10 residues. V gave up 7 bases and J gave up 5 bases, with 8 bases separating them. The germline V gene has CDR1 DFQATT and CDR2 SNEGSKA (reference sequence). Here the CDR3 DNA reads TGCAGTGTCCTCGGTGAGACCCAGTACTTC. Translating it yields CSVLGETQYF.

This clone was observed once. The chain carries TRBV19 and TRBJ2-2; D not resolved. CDR3 length equals 16 residues. Germline V CDR1 and CDR2: LNHDA, SQIVND (reference sequence). V was cut by 1 base and J by 4 bases, with 13 bases left in between. Here the CDR3 DNA reads TGTGCCAGTAGTATAGTTTCAGCGATGTTCACCGGGGAGCTGTTTTTT. It is translated as CASSIVSAMFTGELFF. The full variable domain, in which reference TRBV19 and TRBJ2-2 provide the parts outside the CDR3, is DGGITQSPKYLFRKEGQNVTLSCEQNLNHDAMYWYRQDPGQGLRLIYYSQIVNDFQKGDIAEGYSVSREKKESFPLTVTSAQKNPTAFYLCASSIVSAMFTGELFFGEGSRLTVL.

This chain connects TRBV6-6 to TRBJ2-7; D not resolved. The CDR3 length is 15 residues. Germline V gene sequence: CDR1 MNHNY, CDR2 SVGAGI (reference sequence). V gave up 4 bases and J gave up 4 bases, with 17 bases separating them. CDR3 in amino acids: CASSSLTLGRYEQYF. The CDR3 coding sequence is TGTGCCAGCAGTTCCCTTACCTTAGGGCGGTACGAGCAGTACTTC.

The chain carries TRBV5-1 and TRBJ2-5; 8 bases align to TRBD2. CDR3 length equals 14 residues. Trimming at V came to 7 bases and at J to 2 bases, leaving 7 bases not matched to a gene. Germline CDR1 and CDR2: SGHRS and YFSETQ. The CDR3 nucleotides read TGCGCCAGCGGGCGGGGGGCCACACAAGAGACCCAGTACTTC. Translation gives CASGRGATQETQYF.

This clone was seen repeatedly, ten times or more. The J gene is TRBJ2-5, the V gene TRBV7-2; a possible D gene is TRBD1 (7 bases). V was trimmed by 3 bases and J by 5 bases, leaving 16 bases between them. CDR3 length equals 15 residues. Germline V gene sequence: CDR1 SGHTA, CDR2 FQGNSA. The CDR3 region has the DNA TGTGCCAGCAGCTTTACAGGGGTTCGGGAGGAGACCCAGTACTTC. Protein sequence: CASSFTGVREETQYF.

The V call is TRBV6-1, the J call TRBJ1-5; no firm D call. Germline V gene data show CDR1 as MNHNS and CDR2 as SASEGT. V was trimmed by 1 base and J by 3 bases, leaving 4 bases between them. The CDR3 has 13 residues. CDR3 protein: CASSEGDNQPQHF. Here the CDR3 DNA reads TGTGCCAGCAGTGAAGGCGACAATCAGCCCCAGCATTTT.

In this sample, this clone turned up a few times. Different DNA sequences within this sample yield the same CDR3. The rearrangement joins TRBV12-5 to TRBJ2-2, with D tentatively TRBD2 (6 bases). This CDR3 contains 12 residues. The V end was cut by 5 bases, the J end by 5 bases, with 6 bases between. From germline, CDR1 is LGHNT and CDR2 FRNRAP. The CDR3 here is CASGRGTGELFF. CDR3 DNA: TGTGCTAGTGGTCGGGGGACCGGGGAGCTGTTTTTT. Full variable domain (outside the CDR3, taken from reference TRBV12-5 and TRBJ2-2): DARVTQTPRHKVTEMGQEVTMRCQPILGHNTVFWYRQTMMQGLELLAYFRNRAPLDDSGMPKDRFSAEMPDATLATLKIQPSEPRDSAVYFCASGRGTGELFFGEGSRLTVL.

The J gene is TRBJ2-7, the V gene TRBV15, with 9 bases aligning to TRBD1. The trim removed 1 base at V and 5 bases at J, leaving 3 bases unmatched. This CDR3 is 14 amino acids long. CDR1 and CDR2 (germline): LNHNV, YYDKDF (reference sequence). The CDR3 loop reads CATSRGGTGNEQYF. In DNA form, the CDR3 reads TGTGCCACCAGCAGAGGGGGGACAGGGAACGAGCAGTACTTC.

A few counts support this clone. The rearrangement links TRBV15 to TRBJ1-4, with unresolved D. Germline V gene sequence: CDR1 LNHNV, CDR2 YYDKDF (reference sequence). Trimming took 0 bases from V and 0 from J, leaving 11 bases between them. This CDR3 is built from 17 residues. In DNA form, the CDR3 reads TGTGCCACCAGCAGAGAGGCGAGCAGGTCAACTAATGAAAAACTGTTTTTT. Translating gives CATSREASRSTNEKLFF.

The gene calls are TRBV6-6 and TRBJ1-4; 7 bases are shared with TRBD1. The length of the CDR3 is 15 residues. The V gene end was trimmed by 5 bases and the J gene end by 0 bases; junction bases not matched to a gene: 3. CDR1 is MNHNY and CDR2 is SVGAGI in the germline V gene (reference sequence). The CDR3 nucleotides read TGTGCCAGCAGTAGGGGACAGCCAACTAATGAAAAACTGTTTTTT. This translates into CASSRGQPTNEKLFF.

The chain combines TRBV30 with TRBJ2-7; D is undetermined. This CDR3 has 12 amino acids. V was trimmed by 3 bases and J by 6 bases, leaving 12 bases between them. Germline V gives CDR1 GTSNPN, CDR2 SVGIG (reference sequence). CDR3 bases: TGTGCCTGGAGGTGGGGTGCAGTCGAGCAGTACTTC. Translation: CAWRWGAVEQYF.

This chain connects TRBV28 to TRBJ1-1; 7 bases map to TRBD1. Per the germline V gene, CDR1 is MDHEN and CDR2 is SYDVKM. This CDR3 comprises 12 residues. Trimming removed 10 bases from V and 5 bases from J; junction bases left unmatched: 7. For the CDR3, the DNA is TGTGCCACATACAGGGGAGGGACTGAAGCTTTCTTT. Amino acids: CATYRGGTEAFF.

The count of this clone is one. V gene TRBV5-1 combines with J gene TRBJ1-6; D is perhaps TRBD1 (5 bases). With 4 bases removed from V and 5 bases from J, the gap between germline ends came to 16 bases. CDR3 length: 16 residues. Germline CDR1 and CDR2: SGHRS and YFSETQ. DNA for the CDR3: TGCGCCAGCAGCCCGGAGCTCGACAGAAATAATTCACCCCTCCACTTT. Protein: CASSPELDRNNSPLHF.

This rearrangement joins TRBV6-1 to TRBJ2-2; TRBD2 might be the D (5 bases). CDR3 length: 14 amino acids. V lost 6 bases and J lost 3, with 11 bases in between. CDR1 and CDR2 (germline): MNHNS, SASEGT. The CDR3 loop reads CASRGSGYTGELFF. The CDR3 DNA sequence: TGTGCCAGCAGGGGGAGTGGATACACCGGGGAGCTGTTTTTT.

The chain combines TRBV5-1 with TRBJ2-3; perhaps TRBD2 as D (5 bases). Germline lookup yields CDR1 SGHRS and CDR2 YFSETQ. CDR3 length equals 15 residues. V was trimmed by 4 bases and J by 0 bases, leaving 12 bases between them. The CDR3 DNA reads TGCGCCAGCAGCAATGGGTGGACTAGCACAGATACGCAGTATTTT. This translates into CASSNGWTSTDTQYF.

This chain joins TRBV6-6 and TRBJ1-1; weak D call: TRBD1 (5 bases). The germline V and J ends were trimmed by 5 bases and 3 bases, with 16 bases remaining between them. The CDR3 extends over 15 amino acids. Germline values: CDR1 MNHNY, CDR2 SVGAGI (reference sequence). CDR3 loop: CASSPGGRGDTEAFF. As DNA, the CDR3 is TGTGCCAGCAGTCCCGGCGGCCGGGGCGACACTGAAGCTTTCTTT.

V usage is TRBV23-1 and J usage is TRBJ2-1, with 16 positions matching TRBD2. TRBV23-1 carries the ORF label, with uncertain function. The ends lost 8 bases at V and 13 bases at J; junction bases unmatched: 5. This CDR3 contains 13 residues. The CDR3 region is CASPGTSGRAQFF. The CDR3 bases are TGCGCCAGCCCCGGGACTAGCGGGAGGGCCCAGTTCTTC.

The V and J genes are TRBV9 and TRBJ2-7, with 11 bases lining up with TRBD2. This CDR3 contains 16 residues. The V segment lost 2 bases and the J segment 5 bases; nucleotides outside the gene matches: 9. Germline-derived CDR1 and CDR2 are SGDLS and YYNGEE. The CDR3 loop is CASSVRSLAGGNEQYF. CDR3 coding DNA: TGTGCCAGCAGCGTGAGAAGTCTAGCGGGAGGTAACGAGCAGTACTTC. The whole variable domain, remainder taken from reference TRBV9 and TRBJ2-7, is DSGVTQTPKHLITATGQRVTLRCSPRSGDLSVYWYQQSLDQGLQFLIQYYNGEERAKGNILERFSAQQFPDLHSELNLSSLELGDSALYFCASSVRSLAGGNEQYFGPGTRLTVT.